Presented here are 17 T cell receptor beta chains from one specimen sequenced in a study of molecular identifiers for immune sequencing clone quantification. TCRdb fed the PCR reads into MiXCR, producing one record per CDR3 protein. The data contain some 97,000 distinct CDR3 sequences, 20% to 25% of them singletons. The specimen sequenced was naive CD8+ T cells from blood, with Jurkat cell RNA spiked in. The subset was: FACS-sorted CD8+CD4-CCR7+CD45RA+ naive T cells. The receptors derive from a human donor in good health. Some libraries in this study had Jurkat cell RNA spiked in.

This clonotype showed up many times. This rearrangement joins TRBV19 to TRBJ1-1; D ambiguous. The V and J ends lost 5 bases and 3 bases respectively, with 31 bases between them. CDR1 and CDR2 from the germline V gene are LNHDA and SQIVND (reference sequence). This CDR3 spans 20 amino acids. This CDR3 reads CASSLRPAQIGQHVDTEAFF. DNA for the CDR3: TGTGCCAGTAGTCTCCGGCCCGCACAGATAGGCCAACATGTGGACACTGAAGCTTTCTTT. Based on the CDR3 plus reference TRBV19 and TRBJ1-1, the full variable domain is DGGITQSPKYLFRKEGQNVTLSCEQNLNHDAMYWYRQDPGQGLRLIYYSQIVNDFQKGDIAEGYSVSREKKESFPLTVTSAQKNPTAFYLCASSLRPAQIGQHVDTEAFFGQGTRLTVV.

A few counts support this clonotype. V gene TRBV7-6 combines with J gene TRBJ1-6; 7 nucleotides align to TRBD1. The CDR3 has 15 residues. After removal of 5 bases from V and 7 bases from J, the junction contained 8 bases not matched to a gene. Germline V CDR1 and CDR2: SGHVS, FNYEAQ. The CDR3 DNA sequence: TGTGCCAGCAGCGCGGGGACAGAAGGCAATTCACCCCTCCACTTT. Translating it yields CASSAGTEGNSPLHF. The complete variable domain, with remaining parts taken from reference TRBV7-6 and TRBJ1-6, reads GAGVSQSPRYKVTKRGQDVALRCDPISGHVSLYWYRQALGQGPEFLTYFNYEAQQDKSGLPNDRFSAERPEGSISTLTIQRTEQRDSAMYRCASSAGTEGNSPLHFGNGTRLTVT.

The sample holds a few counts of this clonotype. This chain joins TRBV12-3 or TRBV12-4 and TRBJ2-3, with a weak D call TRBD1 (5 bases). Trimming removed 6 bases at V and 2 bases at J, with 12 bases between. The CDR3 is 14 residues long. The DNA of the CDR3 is TGTGCCAGCAGATTGACAGCCCTCACAGATACGCAGTATTTT. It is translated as CASRLTALTDTQYF.

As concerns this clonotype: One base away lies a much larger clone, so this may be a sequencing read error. Written as DNA, the CDR3 is TGCAGTGCCTCGATAGGGAACTCTCTGGTCGGGGAGCTGTTTTTT. This encodes CSASIGNSLVGELFF. The chain couples TRBV20-1 to TRBJ2-2, with no clear D. Germline V gene lookup returns CDR1 DFQATT and CDR2 SNEGSKA (reference sequence). Trimming left V 6 bases short and J 7 bases short, with 21 bases between. This CDR3 region has 15 residues.

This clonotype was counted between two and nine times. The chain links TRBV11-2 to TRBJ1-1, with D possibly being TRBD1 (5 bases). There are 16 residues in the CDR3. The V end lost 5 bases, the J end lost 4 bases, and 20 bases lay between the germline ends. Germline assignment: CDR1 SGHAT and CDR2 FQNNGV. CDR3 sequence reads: CASSPRDGLSATEAFF. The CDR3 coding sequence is TGTGCCAGCAGCCCGCGGGACGGCCTTTCGGCCACTGAAGCTTTCTTT. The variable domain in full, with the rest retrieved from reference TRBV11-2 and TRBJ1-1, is EAGVAQSPRYKIIEKRQSVAFWCNPISGHATLYWYQQILGQGPKLLIQFQNNGVVDDSQLPKDRFSAERLKGVDSTLKIQPAKLEDSAVYLCASSPRDGLSATEAFFGQGTRLTVV.

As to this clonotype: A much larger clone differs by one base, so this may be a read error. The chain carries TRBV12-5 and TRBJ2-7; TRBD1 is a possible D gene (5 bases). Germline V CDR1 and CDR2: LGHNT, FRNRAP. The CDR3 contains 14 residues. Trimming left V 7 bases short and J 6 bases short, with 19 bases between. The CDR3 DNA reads TGTGCTAGTGCCCGGAGTGGCAGGGCCTTCGAGCAGTACTTC. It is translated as CASARSGRAFEQYF.

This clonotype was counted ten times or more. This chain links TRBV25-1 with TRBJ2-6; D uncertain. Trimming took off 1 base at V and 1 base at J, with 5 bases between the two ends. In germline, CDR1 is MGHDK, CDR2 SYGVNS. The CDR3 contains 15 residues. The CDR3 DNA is TGTGCCAGCAGTGAATCAGCGTCTGGGGCCAACGTCCTGACTTTC. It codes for CASSESASGANVLTF.

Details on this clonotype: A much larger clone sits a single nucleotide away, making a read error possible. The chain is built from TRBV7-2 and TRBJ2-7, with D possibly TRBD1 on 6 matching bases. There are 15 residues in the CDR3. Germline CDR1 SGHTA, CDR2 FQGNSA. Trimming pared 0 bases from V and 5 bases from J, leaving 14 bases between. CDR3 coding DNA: TGTGCCAGCAGCTTAGCGGGGGCAGGGCTCCACGAGCAGTACTTC. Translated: CASSLAGAGLHEQYF.

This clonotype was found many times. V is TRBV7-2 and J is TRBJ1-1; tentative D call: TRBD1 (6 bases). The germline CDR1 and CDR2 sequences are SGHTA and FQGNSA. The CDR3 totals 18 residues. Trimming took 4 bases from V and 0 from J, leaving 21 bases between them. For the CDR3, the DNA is TGTGCCAGCAGCTCCGCGGTGGACAGCCTAATTTTGAACACTGAAGCTTTCTTT. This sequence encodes CASSSAVDSLILNTEAFF.

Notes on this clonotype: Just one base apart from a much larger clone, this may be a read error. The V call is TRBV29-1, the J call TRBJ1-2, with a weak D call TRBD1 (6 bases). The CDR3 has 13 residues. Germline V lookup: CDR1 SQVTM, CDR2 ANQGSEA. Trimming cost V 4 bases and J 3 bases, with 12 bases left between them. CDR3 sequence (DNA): TGCAGCGTTGTGACGGACAGAGACTATGGCTACACCTTC. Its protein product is CSVVTDRDYGYTF.

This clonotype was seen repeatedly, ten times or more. CDR3 in amino acids: CASSFYNYEQYF. The CDR3, as DNA: TGTGCCAGCAGTTTTTATAACTACGAGCAGTACTTC. J is TRBJ2-7 and V is TRBV28; D unclear. Germline-derived CDR1 and CDR2 are MDHEN and SYDVKM. Trimming shortened V by 3 bases and J by 3 bases, and 6 bases separated the two germline ends. There are 12 residues in the CDR3.

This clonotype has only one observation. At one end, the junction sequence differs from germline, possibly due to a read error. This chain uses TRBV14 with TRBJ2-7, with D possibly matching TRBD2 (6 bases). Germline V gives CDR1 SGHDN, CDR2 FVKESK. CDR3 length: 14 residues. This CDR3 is CACSPGSSSYEQYF. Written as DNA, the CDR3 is TGTGCCTGCAGTCCCGGGAGCAGCTCCTACGAGCAGTACTTC.

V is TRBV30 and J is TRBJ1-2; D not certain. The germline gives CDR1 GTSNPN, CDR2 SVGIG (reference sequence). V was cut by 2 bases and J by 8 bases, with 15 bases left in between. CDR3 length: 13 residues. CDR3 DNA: TGTGCCTGGAGTAAGGAAGGACGCGGAGGCTACACCTTC. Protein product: CAWSKEGRGGYTF. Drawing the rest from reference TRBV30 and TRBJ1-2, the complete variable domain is SQTIHQWPATLVQPVGSPLSLECTVEGTSNPNLYWYRQAAGRGLQLLFYSVGIGQISSEVPQNLSASRPQDRQFILSSKKLLLSDSGFYLCAWSKEGRGGYTFGSGTRLTVV.

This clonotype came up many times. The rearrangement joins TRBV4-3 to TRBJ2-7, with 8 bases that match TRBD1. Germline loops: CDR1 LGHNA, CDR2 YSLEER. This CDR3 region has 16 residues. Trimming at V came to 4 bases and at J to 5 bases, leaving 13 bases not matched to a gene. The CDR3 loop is CASSPATRQGWNEQYF. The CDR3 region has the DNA TGCGCCAGCAGCCCAGCTACGAGACAGGGGTGGAACGAGCAGTACTTC.

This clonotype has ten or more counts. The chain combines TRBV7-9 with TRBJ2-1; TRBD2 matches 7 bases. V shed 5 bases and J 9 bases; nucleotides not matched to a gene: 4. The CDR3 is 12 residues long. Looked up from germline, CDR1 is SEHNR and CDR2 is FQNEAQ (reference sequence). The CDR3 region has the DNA TGTGCCAGCAGCGGGGGGGGGATTGAGCAGTTCTTC. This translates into CASSGGGIEQFF.

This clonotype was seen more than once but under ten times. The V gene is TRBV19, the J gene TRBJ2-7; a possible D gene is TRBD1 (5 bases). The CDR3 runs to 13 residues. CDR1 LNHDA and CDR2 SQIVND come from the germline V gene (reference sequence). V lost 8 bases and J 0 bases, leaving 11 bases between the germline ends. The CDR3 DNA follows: TGTGCCAGTGCCTTGGACATCTCCTACGAGCAGTACTTC. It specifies CASALDISYEQYF.

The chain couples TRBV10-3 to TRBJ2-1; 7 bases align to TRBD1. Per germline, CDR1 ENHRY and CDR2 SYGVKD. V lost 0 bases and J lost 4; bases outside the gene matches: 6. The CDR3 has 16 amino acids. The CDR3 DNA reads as TGTGCCATCAGTGAGTCTACAGGGGCCGGATACAATGAGCAGTTCTTC. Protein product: CAISESTGAGYNEQFF.